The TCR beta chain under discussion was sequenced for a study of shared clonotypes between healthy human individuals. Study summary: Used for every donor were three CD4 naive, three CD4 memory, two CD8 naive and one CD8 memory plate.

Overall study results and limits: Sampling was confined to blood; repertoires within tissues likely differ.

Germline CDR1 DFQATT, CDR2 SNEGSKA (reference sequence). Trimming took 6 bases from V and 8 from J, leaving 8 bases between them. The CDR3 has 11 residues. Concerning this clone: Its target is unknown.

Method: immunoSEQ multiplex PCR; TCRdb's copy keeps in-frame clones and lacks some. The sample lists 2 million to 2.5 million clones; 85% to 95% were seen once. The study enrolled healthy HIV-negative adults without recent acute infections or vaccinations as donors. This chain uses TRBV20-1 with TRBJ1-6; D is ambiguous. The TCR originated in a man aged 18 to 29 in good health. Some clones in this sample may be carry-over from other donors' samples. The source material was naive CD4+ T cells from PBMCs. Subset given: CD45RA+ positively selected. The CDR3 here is CSATIDSPLHF. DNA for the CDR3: TGCAGTGCAACGATAGATTCACCCCTCCACTTT.